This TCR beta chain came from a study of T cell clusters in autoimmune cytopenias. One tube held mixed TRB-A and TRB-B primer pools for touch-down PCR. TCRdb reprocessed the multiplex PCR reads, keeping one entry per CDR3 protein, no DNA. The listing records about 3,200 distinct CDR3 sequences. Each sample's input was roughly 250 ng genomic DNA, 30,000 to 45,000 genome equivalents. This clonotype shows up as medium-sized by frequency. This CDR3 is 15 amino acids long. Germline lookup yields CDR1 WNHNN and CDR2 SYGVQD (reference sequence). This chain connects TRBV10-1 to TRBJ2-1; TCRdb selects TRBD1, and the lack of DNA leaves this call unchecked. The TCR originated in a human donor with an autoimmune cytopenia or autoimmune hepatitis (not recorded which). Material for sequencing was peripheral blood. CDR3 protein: CASSEPGTGNNEQFF.